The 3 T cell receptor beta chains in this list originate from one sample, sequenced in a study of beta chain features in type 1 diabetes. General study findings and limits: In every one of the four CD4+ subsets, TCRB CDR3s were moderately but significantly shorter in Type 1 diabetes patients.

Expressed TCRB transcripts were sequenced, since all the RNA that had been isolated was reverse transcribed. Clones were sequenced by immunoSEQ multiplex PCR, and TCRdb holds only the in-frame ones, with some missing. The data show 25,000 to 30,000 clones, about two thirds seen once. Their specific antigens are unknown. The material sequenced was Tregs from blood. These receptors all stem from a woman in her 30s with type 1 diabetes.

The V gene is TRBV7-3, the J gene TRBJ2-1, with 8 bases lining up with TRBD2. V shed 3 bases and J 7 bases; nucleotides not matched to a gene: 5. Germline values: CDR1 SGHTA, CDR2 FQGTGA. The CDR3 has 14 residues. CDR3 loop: CASSLSGTRNEQFF. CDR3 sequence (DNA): TGTGCCAGCAGCTTGTCCGGGACTAGGAATGAGCAGTTCTTC.

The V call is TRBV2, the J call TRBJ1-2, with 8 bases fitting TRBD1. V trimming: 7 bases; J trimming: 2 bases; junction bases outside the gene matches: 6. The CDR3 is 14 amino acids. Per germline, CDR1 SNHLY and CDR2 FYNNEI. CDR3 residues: CASTDRGVNYGYTF. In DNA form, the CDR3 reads TGTGCCAGCACTGACAGGGGAGTGAACTATGGCTACACCTTC.

The DNA of the CDR3 is TGTGCCAGCTCACCACCTTGGACAGGGGGTCTATACGGCTACACCTTC. Amino acid sequence: CASSPPWTGGLYGYTF. The chain recombines TRBV18 with TRBJ1-2; 10 nucleotides line up with TRBD1. V was pared by 0 bases and J by 8 bases, with 9 bases of the junction left unmatched. Germline V gives CDR1 KGHSH, CDR2 LQKENI. The CDR3 spans 16 residues. The variable domain in full, completed from reference TRBV18 and TRBJ1-2, reads NAGVMQNPRHLVRRRGQEARLRCSPMKGHSHVYWYRQLPEEGLKFMVYLQKENIIDESGMPKERFSAEFPKEGPSILRIQQVVRGDSAAYFCASSPPWTGGLYGYTFGSGTRLTVV.